This record covers a single TCR beta chain. What it binds is not known. Carbamazepine had induced Stevens-Johnson syndrome or toxic epidermal necrolysis in the sequenced donors. The iRepertoire multiplex PCR system with TCR subtype-specific primers built both bulk and single-cell libraries. TCRdb processed the multiplex PCR reads again and assigns one entry to each CDR3 protein, with no DNA. This sample's table has approximately 5,500 distinct CDR3 sequences. The data derive from a study of T cells in severe cutaneous drug reactions. Study-wide points: Blister cells averaged roughly 30% and PBMC 4.5% to 6.5% TRBV12-4 in carbamazepine-induced Stevens-Johnson syndrome or toxic epidermal necrolysis patients.

The CDR3 is 17 amino acids. Germline values: CDR1 SNHLY, CDR2 FYNNEI. This clonotype was obtained from a human donor with a severe cutaneous adverse drug reaction. The chain has TRBV2 and TRBJ2-5; TCRdb indicates TRBD1, and absent DNA this call remains unverified. The sample comprised PBMCs. CDR3 protein: CASTEGVIPFRAETQYF. The whole variable domain, filled in from reference TRBV2 and TRBJ2-5, reads EPEVTQTPSHQVTQMGQEVILRCVPISNHLYFYWYRQILGQKVEFLVSFYNNEISEKSEIFDDQFSVERPDGSNFTLKIRSTKLEDSAMYFCASTEGVIPFRAETQYFGPGTRLLVL.